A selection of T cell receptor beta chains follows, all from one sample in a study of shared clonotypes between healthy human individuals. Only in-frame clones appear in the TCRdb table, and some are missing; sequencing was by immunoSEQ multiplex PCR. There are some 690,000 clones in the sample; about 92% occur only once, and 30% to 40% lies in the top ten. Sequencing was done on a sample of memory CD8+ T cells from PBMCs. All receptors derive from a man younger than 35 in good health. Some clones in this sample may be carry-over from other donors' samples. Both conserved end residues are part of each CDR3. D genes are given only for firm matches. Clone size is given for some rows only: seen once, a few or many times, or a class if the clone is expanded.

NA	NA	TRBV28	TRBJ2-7	TGTGCCAGCAGCTCAACCTCGACGGGCGAGCAGTACTTC	CASSSTSTGEQYF
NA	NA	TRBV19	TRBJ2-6	TGTGCCAGTAGTCCAAGGCGCTCTGGGGCCAACGTCCTGACTTTC	CASSPRRSGANVLTF
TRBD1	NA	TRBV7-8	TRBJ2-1	TGTGCCAGCAGCTTATTCCTAGGGGGCCCCTACAATGAGCAGTTCTTC	CASSLFLGGPYNEQFF
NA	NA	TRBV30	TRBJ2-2	TGTGCCTGGGATGGGGACACCGGGGAGCTGTTTTTT	CAWDGDTGELFF
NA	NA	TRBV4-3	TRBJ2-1	TGCGCCAGCAGCCAAGATTCAGCGGAAACCTACAATGAGCAGTTCTTC	CASSQDSAETYNEQFF
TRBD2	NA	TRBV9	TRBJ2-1	TGTGCCAGCAGCGTAGGACTAGCGGGTTACAATGAGCAGTTCTTC	CASSVGLAGYNEQFF
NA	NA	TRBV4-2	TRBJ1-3	TGTGCCAGCAGCCAAGTCCCCTCTGGAAACACCATATATTTT	CASSQVPSGNTIYF
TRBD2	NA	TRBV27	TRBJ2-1	TGTGCCAGCTCCCCGGGATGGGGGGGGGTGGATGAGCAGTTCTTC	CASSPGWGGVDEQFF
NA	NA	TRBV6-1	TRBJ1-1	TGTGCCAGCAGGGACGACAAAGGGCAGGACACTGAAGCTTTCTTT	CASRDDKGQDTEAFF
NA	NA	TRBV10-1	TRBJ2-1	TGCGCCAGCAGTGACGTCGCTCATGAGCAGTTCTTC	CASSDVAHEQFF
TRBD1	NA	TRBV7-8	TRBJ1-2	TGTGCCAGCAGCCACTATAGGGACAGGGAGGGCCCTGGCTACACCTTC	CASSHYRDREGPGYTF
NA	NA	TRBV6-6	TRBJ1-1	TGTGCCAGCAACGGTTTGGGGGGCAACACTGAAGCTTTCTTT	CASNGLGGNTEAFF
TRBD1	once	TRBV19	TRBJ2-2	TGTGCCAGTAGCCCACTGCCGGGACAGGGGGCATCCGGGGAGCTGTTTTTT	CASSPLPGQGASGELFF
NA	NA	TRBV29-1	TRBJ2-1	TGCAGCGTTGGCGGTAGGACGGGATGGGACAATGAGCAGTTCTTC	CSVGGRTGWDNEQFF
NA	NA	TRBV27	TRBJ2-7	TGTGCCAGCAGCCATTGGGACACCTCCTACGAGCAGTACTTC	CASSHWDTSYEQYF
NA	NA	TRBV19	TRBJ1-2	TGTGCCAGTAGTATAGTCGCAGGCGGAAGAGGCTACACCTTC	CASSIVAGGRGYTF
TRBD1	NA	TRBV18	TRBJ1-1	TGTGCCAGCTCACCACTTGGACAGGGAATTTTGAACACTGAAGCTTTCTTT	CASSPLGQGILNTEAFF
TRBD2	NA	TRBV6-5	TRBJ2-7	TGTGCCAGCAGTTACTCCGCCACGGGAGGTTCGGAGCAGTACTTC	CASSYSATGGSEQYF